Each of the 4 T cell receptor beta chains below was sequenced from the same sample in a study of OX40 agonist ivuxolimab in advanced cancers. Measured with immunoSEQ multiplex PCR; TCRdb has only the in-frame clones, and not every one. The sample shows about 130,000 clones, 85% to 95% of them seen only once. The sequencing here drew on CD4+ or CD8+ T cells sorted from blood, taken in a trial of the OX40 agonist ivuxolimab. The origin of the receptors is an adult with an advanced solid tumor such as melanoma, head and neck, liver or kidney cancer.

This chain joins TRBV5-4 and TRBJ2-5, with TRBD1 matching 8 bases. V trimming: 1 base; J trimming: 2 bases; junction bases outside the gene matches: 7. Germline CDR1 and CDR2: SGHNT and YYREEE (reference sequence). CDR3 size: 16 residues. CDR3 nucleotides: TGTGCCAGCAGCTTGAACGCCAGGACAGGGCAAGAGACCCAGTACTTC. This sequence encodes CASSLNARTGQETQYF.

V and J are TRBV5-6 and TRBJ2-1; a weak D match, TRBD2 (6 bases). The germline V gene has CDR1 SGHDT and CDR2 YYEEEE. V was trimmed by 4 bases and J by 2 bases, leaving 19 bases between them. The length of the CDR3 is 17 residues. The CDR3 here is CASSPGGASAPYNEQFF. Written as DNA, the CDR3 is TGTGCCAGCAGCCCAGGAGGGGCGAGCGCCCCCTACAATGAGCAGTTCTTC.

The chain is built from TRBV9 and TRBJ2-7; D is undetermined. CDR1 is SGDLS and CDR2 is YYNGEE in the germline V gene. The V end lost 0 bases, the J end lost 1 base, and 11 bases lay between the germline ends. The CDR3 is 15 amino acids. This chain's CDR3 is CASSVGPTRSYEQYF. In DNA form, the CDR3 reads TGTGCCAGCAGCGTAGGCCCAACACGGTCCTACGAGCAGTACTTC.

The gene calls are TRBV4-2 and TRBJ2-1, with 8 positions matching TRBD2. The CDR3 extends over 23 amino acids. Unmatched junction bases numbered 26, after V lost 4 bases and J lost 0 bases. Germline CDR1 is LGHNA and CDR2 is YNFKEQ. CDR3 sequence (DNA): TGTGCCAGCAGCCCAGACACTGGGGTACTAGCGGACCTCCCTGGTCACTCCTACAATGAGCAGTTCTTC. Translated, it gives CASSPDTGVLADLPGHSYNEQFF.